This T cell receptor (beta chain) comes out of a study of identical twins. Findings and caveats of the study: Cord blood beta clonotypes present at high abundance carried fewer insertions; no such pattern appeared in memory repertoires.

The CDR3 covers 10 residues. V shed 6 bases and J shed 4 bases, with 6 bases lying between them. CDR1 and CDR2 (germline): SQVTM, ANQGSEA. Remarks on this clonotype: The antigen is not known.

Carrying unique molecular identifiers, the cDNA also gained a universal primer site through template switching. TCRdb recomputed calls from the 5' RACE reads with MiXCR, one row per CDR3 protein. The data hold some 790,000 distinct CDR3 sequences, with about 20% observed a single time. These records were also assigned to another study, of T cells expressing NK-cell markers. According to that study: Researchers report these clonotypes also headed the CD3+CD56-NKG2C+ fraction in several donors.

This TCR came from a woman younger than 30 in good health. Sequenced input: PBMCs. The rearrangement links TRBV29-1 to TRBJ2-5; D remains unclear. CDR3 residues: CSVGVETQYF. The CDR3 coding sequence is TGCAGCGTCGGAGTAGAGACCCAGTACTTC.